A single sample gave rise to the 4 T cell receptor beta chains below, sequenced in a study of T cell responses to AZD1222 COVID-19 vaccine. The assay was immunoSEQ multiplex PCR, and TCRdb's table has in-frame clones only and misses some. The table includes 100,000 or so clones, about 86% detected once. The source was peripheral blood, collected on day 0 of AZD1222 vaccination. The receptors here all came from an adult in good health.

CDR3 residues: CASSLLAGRSGNTIYF. For the CDR3, the DNA is TGCGCCAGCAGCTTGTTGGCAGGAAGATCTGGAAACACCATATATTTT. This rearrangement joins TRBV5-1 to TRBJ1-3; D ambiguous. The CDR3 consists of 16 residues. From germline, CDR1 is SGHRS and CDR2 YFSETQ. V was pared by 1 base and J by 1 base, with 12 bases between.

The V and J genes are TRBV6-4 and TRBJ1-1, with D tentatively TRBD1 (6 bases). The V and J ends lost 6 bases and 8 bases respectively, with 22 bases between them. CDR1 is MRHNA and CDR2 is SNTAGT in the germline V gene. The CDR3 contains 15 residues. The chain's CDR3 is CASRTDSTHGGEAFF. The DNA of the CDR3 is TGTGCCAGCAGAACGGACAGCACCCATGGGGGGGAAGCTTTCTTT.

The chain has TRBV24-1 and TRBJ2-1; 7 nucleotides line up with TRBD1. Germline assignment: CDR1 KGHDR and CDR2 SFDVKD. The CDR3 sequence is 15 residues long. The trim removed 4 bases at V and 5 bases at J, leaving 7 bases unmatched. In nucleotides, the CDR3 is TGTGCCACCAGTGAACCGACAGGGAACCACAATGAGCAGTTCTTC. Residues: CATSEPTGNHNEQFF.

The chain combines TRBV2 with TRBJ1-3, with 7 bases fitting TRBD1. The CDR3 totals 13 residues. Per germline, CDR1 SNHLY and CDR2 FYNNEI. J gave up 3 bases and V 6 bases, and 2 bases lay outside the gene matches. The CDR3 reads CASSQGGGNTIYF. In DNA, the CDR3 is TGTGCCAGCAGCCAGGGGGGTGGAAACACCATATATTTT.